Described below is a single T cell receptor beta chain sequence and its context. Germline V gene lookup returns CDR1 MRHNA and CDR2 SNTAGT. The V and J ends lost 3 bases and 5 bases respectively, with 10 bases between them. This CDR3 spans 14 amino acids. Time point given: pretreatment peripheral blood. There were between 1 and 8 samples from each patient, taken pretreatment and on-treatment. Profiling relied on immunoSEQ multiplex PCR, and the TCRdb table lists in-frame clones only, not all of them. Among around 130,000 clones listed, about 81% were seen once. This sample is drawn from a study of PD-L1 blockade in urothelial cancer. Overall study: Prior chemotherapy in patients spanned 0 to 3 regimens. Samples came from 3 weeks, at the second dose, and 6 weeks into treatment.

The sequence was collected from a man between 45 and 60 years old with urothelial cancer. This specimen consisted of PBMCs, obtained around atezolizumab (anti-PD-L1) treatment. V gene TRBV6-4 combines with J gene TRBJ2-2, with no clear D. The CDR3 region is CASSERRGTGELFF. CDR3 in DNA: TGTGCCAGCAGTGAGCGGAGAGGAACCGGGGAGCTGTTTTTT.